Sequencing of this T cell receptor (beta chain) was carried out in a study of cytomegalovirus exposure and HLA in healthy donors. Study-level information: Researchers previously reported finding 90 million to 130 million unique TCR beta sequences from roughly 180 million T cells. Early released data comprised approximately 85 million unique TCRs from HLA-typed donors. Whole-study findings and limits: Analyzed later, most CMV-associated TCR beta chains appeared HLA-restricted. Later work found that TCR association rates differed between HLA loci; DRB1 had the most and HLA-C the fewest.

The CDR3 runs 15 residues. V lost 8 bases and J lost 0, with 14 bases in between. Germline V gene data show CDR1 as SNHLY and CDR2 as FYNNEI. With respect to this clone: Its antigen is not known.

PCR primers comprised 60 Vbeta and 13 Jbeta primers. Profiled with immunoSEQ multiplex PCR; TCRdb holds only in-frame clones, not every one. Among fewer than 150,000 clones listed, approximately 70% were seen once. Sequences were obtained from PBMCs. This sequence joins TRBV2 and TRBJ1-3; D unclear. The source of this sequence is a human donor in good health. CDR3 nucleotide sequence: TGTGCCAGCGGCCGGGAGGCGGGCTCTGGAAACACCATATATTTT. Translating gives CASGREAGSGNTIYF.